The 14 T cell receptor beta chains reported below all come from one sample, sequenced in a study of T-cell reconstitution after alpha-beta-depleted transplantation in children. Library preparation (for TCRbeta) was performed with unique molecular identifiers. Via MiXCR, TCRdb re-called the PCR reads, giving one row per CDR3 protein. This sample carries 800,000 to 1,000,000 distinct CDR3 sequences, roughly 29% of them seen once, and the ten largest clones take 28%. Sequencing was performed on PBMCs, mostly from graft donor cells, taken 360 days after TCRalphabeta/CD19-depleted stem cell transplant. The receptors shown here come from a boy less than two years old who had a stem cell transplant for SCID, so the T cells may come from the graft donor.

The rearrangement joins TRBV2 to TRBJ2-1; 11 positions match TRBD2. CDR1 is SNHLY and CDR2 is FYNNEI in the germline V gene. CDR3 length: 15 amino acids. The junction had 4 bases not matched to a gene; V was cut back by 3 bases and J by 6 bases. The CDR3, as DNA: TGTGCCAGCAGTGAGGGGACTAGCGGACGCAATGAGCAGTTCTTC. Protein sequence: CASSEGTSGRNEQFF.

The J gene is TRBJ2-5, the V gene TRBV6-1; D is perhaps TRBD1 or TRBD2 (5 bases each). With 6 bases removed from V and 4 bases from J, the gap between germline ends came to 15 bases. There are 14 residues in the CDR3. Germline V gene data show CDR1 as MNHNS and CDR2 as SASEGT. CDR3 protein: CASSQFWGRETQYF. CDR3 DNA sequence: TGTGCCAGCAGCCAATTCTGGGGGAGAGAGACCCAGTACTTC.

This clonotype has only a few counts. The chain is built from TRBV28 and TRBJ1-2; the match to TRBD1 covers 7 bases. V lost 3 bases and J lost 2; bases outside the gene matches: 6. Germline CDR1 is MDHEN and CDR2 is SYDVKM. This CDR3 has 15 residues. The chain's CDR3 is CASSFPRQGNYGYTF. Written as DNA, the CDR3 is TGTGCCAGCAGTTTCCCCAGACAGGGCAACTATGGCTACACCTTC.

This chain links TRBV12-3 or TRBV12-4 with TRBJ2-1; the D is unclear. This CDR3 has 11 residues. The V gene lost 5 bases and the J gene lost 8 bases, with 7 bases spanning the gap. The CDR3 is CASSNWDEQFF. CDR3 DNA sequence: TGTGCCAGCAGTAATTGGGATGAGCAGTTCTTC.

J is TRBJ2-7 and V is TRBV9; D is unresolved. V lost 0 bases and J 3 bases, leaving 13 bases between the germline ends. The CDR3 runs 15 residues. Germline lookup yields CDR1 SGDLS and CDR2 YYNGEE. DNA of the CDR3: TGTGCCAGCAGCGTAGGGGCGGCGGAACTCTACGAGCAGTACTTC. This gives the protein CASSVGAAELYEQYF.

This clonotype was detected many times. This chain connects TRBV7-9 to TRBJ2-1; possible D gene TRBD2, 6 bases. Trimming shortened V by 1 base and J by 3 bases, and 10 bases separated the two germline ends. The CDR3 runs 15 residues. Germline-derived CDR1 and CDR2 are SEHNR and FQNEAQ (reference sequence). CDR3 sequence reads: CASSLGGDGYNEQFF. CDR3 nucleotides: TGTGCCAGCAGCTTAGGGGGGGACGGCTACAATGAGCAGTTCTTC.

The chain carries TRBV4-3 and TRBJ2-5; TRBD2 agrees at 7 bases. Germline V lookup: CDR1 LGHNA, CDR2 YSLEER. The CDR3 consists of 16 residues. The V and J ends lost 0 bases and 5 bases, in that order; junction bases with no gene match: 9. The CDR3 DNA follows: TGCGCCAGCAGCCAAGAACCCAGCGGGGCCGGGGAGACCCAGTACTTC. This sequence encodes CASSQEPSGAGETQYF.

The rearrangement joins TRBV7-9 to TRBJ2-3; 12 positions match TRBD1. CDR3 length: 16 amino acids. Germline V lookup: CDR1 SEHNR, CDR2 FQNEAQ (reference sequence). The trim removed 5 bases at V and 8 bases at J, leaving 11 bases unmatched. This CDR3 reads CASSPRDRGRVVTQYF. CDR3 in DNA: TGTGCCAGCAGCCCCAGGGACAGGGGGCGCGTCGTTACGCAGTATTTT.

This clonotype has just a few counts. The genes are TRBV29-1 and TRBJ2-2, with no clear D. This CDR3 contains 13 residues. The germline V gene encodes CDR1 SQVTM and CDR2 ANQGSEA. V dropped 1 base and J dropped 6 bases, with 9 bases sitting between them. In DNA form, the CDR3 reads TGCAGCGTTGAAGCCGACTTCGCCGGGGAGCTGTTTTTT. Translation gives CSVEADFAGELFF.

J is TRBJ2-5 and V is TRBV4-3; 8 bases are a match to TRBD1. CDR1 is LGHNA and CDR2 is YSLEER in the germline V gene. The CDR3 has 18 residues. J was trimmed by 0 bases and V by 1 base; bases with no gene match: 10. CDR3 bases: TGCGCCAGCAGCCAAGCCTTCAGGGGGCGCGGGTACCAAGAGACCCAGTACTTC. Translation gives CASSQAFRGRGYQETQYF.

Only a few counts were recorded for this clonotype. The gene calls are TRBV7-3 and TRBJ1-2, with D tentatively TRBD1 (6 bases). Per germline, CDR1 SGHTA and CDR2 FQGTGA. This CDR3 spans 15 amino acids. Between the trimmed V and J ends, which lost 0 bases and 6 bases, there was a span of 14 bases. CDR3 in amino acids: CASSLTAGALDGYTF. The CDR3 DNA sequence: TGTGCCAGCAGCTTAACGGCGGGGGCCCTAGATGGCTACACCTTC.

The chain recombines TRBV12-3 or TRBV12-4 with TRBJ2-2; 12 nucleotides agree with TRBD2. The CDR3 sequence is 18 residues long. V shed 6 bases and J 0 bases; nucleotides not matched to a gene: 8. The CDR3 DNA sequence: TGTGCCAGCAGCCTCGGGCTAGCGGGGGGGCCGAACACCGGGGAGCTGTTTTTT. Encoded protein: CASSLGLAGGPNTGELFF.

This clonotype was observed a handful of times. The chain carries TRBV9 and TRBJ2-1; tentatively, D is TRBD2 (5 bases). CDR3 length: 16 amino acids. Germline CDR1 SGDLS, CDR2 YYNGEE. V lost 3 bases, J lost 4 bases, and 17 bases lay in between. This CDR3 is CASSGGVGPGYNEQFF. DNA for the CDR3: TGTGCCAGCAGCGGGGGAGTTGGCCCGGGGTACAATGAGCAGTTCTTC. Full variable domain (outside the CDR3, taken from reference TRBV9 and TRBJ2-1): DSGVTQTPKHLITATGQRVTLRCSPRSGDLSVYWYQQSLDQGLQFLIQYYNGEERAKGNILERFSAQQFPDLHSELNLSSLELGDSALYFCASSGGVGPGYNEQFFGPGTRLTVL.

The CDR3 here is CSARKGESGELFF. CDR3 coding DNA: TGCAGTGCCAGAAAGGGGGAGTCCGGGGAGCTGTTTTTT. The chain carries TRBV20-1 and TRBJ2-2, with a tentative D call TRBD1 (6 bases). V lost 6 bases and J 6 bases, leaving 14 bases between the germline ends. Germline CDR1 is DFQATT and CDR2 is SNEGSKA (reference sequence). The CDR3 contains 13 residues.